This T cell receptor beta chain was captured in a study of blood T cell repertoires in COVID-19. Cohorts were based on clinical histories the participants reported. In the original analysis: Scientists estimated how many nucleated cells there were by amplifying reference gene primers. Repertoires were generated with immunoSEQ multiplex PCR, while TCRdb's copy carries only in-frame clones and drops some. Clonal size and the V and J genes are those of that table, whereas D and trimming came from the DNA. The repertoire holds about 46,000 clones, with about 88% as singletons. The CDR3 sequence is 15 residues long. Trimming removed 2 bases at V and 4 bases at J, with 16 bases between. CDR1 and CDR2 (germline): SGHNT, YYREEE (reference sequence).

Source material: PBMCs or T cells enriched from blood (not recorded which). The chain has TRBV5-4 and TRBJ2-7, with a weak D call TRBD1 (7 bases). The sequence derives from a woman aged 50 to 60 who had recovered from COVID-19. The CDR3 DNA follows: TGTGCCAGCAGCTTCGGGACTCCAGGGGGGTACGAGCAGTACTTC. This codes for CASSFGTPGGYEQYF.